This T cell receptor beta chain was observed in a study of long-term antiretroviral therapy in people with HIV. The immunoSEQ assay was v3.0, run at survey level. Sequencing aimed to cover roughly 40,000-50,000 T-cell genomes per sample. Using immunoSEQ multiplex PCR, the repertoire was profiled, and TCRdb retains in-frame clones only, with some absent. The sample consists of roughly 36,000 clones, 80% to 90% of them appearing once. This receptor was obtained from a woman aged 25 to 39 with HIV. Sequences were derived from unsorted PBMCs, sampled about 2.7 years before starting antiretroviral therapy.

The CDR3 sequence: CASSLAGHYEQYF. The CDR3 nucleotides read TGCGCCAGCAGCTTGGCCGGGCATTACGAGCAGTACTTC. The chain employs TRBV5-1 and TRBJ2-7; D unresolved. V was shortened by 0 bases and J by 4 bases, with 8 bases between the two germline ends. CDR1 and CDR2 (germline): SGHRS, YFSETQ. This CDR3 comprises 13 residues.